A selection of T cell receptor beta chains follows, all from one sample in a study of blood T cell repertoires in COVID-19. Repertoires were generated with immunoSEQ multiplex PCR, while TCRdb's copy carries only in-frame clones and drops some. The sample has some 150,000 clones, about four fifths seen once. Material for sequencing was peripheral blood. The receptors derive from a human donor in a cohort sampled during active COVID-19. Both conserved end residues are part of each CDR3. A D gene is named only where the DNA matches it firmly. A clone size is listed for some rows: how often the clone was seen (once, few, many), or a class if it is expanded.

>-|TRBV6-5|TRBJ1-2|-
CASSYSHTMGYTF
TGTGCCAGCAGTTACTCCCACACTATGGGCTACACCTTC
>-|TRBV28|TRBJ1-3|-
CASSTLTGGRNGNTIYF
TGTGCCAGCAGCACCCTCACAGGAGGGCGAAATGGAAACACCATATATTTT
>few|TRBV27|TRBJ1-6|-
CASSLSLGLAYNSPLHF
TGTGCCAGCAGTTTAAGCCTCGGACTGGCTTATAATTCACCCCTCCACTTT
>once|TRBV2|TRBJ1-1|TRBD1
CASRYRGHTEAFF
TGTGCCAGCAGATACAGGGGGCACACTGAAGCTTTCTTT
>-|TRBV7-9|TRBJ1-1|TRBD1
CASSPGTGGGTEAFF
TGTGCCAGCAGCCCCGGGACAGGGGGAGGCACTGAAGCTTTCTTT
>few|TRBV2|TRBJ1-4|-
CASRQDDEKLFF
TGTGCCAGCAGACAGGATGATGAAAAACTGTTTTTT
>-|TRBV11-2|TRBJ2-2|-
CASSPLPGVTGELFF
TGTGCCAGCAGCCCTCTCCCGGGGGTCACCGGGGAGCTGTTTTTT
>once|TRBV9|TRBJ2-3|-
CASSVDITDTQYF
TGTGCCAGCAGCGTAGATATCACAGATACGCAGTATTTT
>-|TRBV7-2|TRBJ2-7|-
CASSPWRAGAYEQYF
TGTGCCAGCAGCCCCTGGCGGGCAGGCGCCTACGAGCAGTACTTC
>-|TRBV15|TRBJ2-7|TRBD2
CATSFSSGTLGQYF
TGTGCCACCAGCTTTTCCAGCGGGACCCTAGGGCAGTACTTC
>-|TRBV3-1/TRBV3-2|TRBJ1-5|-
CASSHGIRSNQPQHF
TGTGCCAGCAGCCACGGGATCCGTAGCAATCAGCCCCAGCATTTT
>-|TRBV7-3|TRBJ2-5|-
CASSRGTTDKTQYF
TGTGCCAGCAGCCGGGGTACTACAGATAAGACCCAGTACTTC
>-|TRBV4-2|TRBJ2-5|TRBD2
CASSQALWGLAELQKGTQYF
TGTGCCAGCAGCCAAGCACTCTGGGGACTAGCGGAACTCCAGAAAGGGACCCAGTACTTC
>-|TRBV3-1/TRBV3-2|TRBJ1-1|TRBD1
CASSRNDRANTEAFF
TGTGCCAGCAGCCGAAATGACAGGGCGAACACTGAAGCTTTCTTT
>-|TRBV9|TRBJ2-5|TRBD2
CASSLTSEGETQYF
TGTGCCAGCAGCCTGACTAGCGAGGGGGAGACCCAGTACTTC
>-|TRBV12-3/TRBV12-4|TRBJ2-7|-
CASSLAAGLTSF
TGTGCCAGCAGTTTAGCAGCTGGACTTACCTCCTTC
>-|TRBV6-2/TRBV6-3|TRBJ2-1|TRBD1
CASSFDRGTYNEQFF
TGTGCCAGCAGTTTCGACAGGGGAACCTACAATGAGCAGTTCTTC
>-|TRBV28|TRBJ2-7|TRBD1
CASSLVAGGHTLSYEQYF
TGTGCCAGCAGTTTAGTTGCAGGGGGCCATACGCTAAGCTACGAGCAGTACTTC
>-|TRBV3-1/TRBV3-2|TRBJ2-1|-
CASSPRTGVGDNEQFF
TGTGCCAGCAGCCCGAGGACGGGGGTAGGGGACAATGAGCAGTTCTTC
>-|TRBV5-1|TRBJ1-4|-
CASSLGAIASNEKLFF
TGCGCCAGCAGCTTGGGGGCTATAGCGTCTAATGAAAAACTGTTTTTT
>-|TRBV14|TRBJ1-2|-
CASSPPGRANYGYTF
TGTGCCAGCAGCCCTCCGGGCAGGGCCAACTATGGCTACACCTTC
>-|TRBV9|TRBJ1-1|-
CASSPRQVNTEAFF
TGTGCCAGCAGCCCCCGCCAGGTGAACACTGAAGCTTTCTTT
>-|TRBV6-4|TRBJ2-1|TRBD2
CASSANSGTLPGFF
TGTGCCAGCAGTGCTAACAGCGGGACCCTACCCGGGTTCTTC
>-|TRBV27|TRBJ2-1|-
CASSYSGSYNEQFF
TGTGCCAGCAGTTACTCCGGGTCCTACAATGAGCAGTTCTTC
>-|TRBV5-4|TRBJ1-1|-
CASSLPGPTNTEAFF
TGTGCCAGCAGCTTGCCTGGGCCCACGAACACTGAAGCTTTCTTT
>-|TRBV6-2/TRBV6-3|TRBJ1-1|-
CASSYQVANTEAFF
TGTGCCAGCAGTTACCAGGTCGCAAACACTGAAGCTTTCTTT
>-|TRBV3-1/TRBV3-2|TRBJ2-2|-
CASSQVETWELFF
TGTGCCAGCAGCCAAGTGGAGACTTGGGAGCTGTTTTTT
>-|TRBV5-8|TRBJ2-7|-
CASSGGRYEQYF
TGTGCCAGCAGCGGGGGGAGGTACGAGCAGTACTTC
>-|TRBV4-1|TRBJ1-1|-
CASSQDAVHQVGAKDTEAFF
TGCGCCAGCAGCCAAGATGCGGTACATCAGGTGGGGGCCAAGGACACTGAAGCTTTCTTT
>once|TRBV5-8|TRBJ1-6|TRBD1
CASSRGGGDSPLHF
TGTGCCAGCAGCCGAGGAGGGGGCGATTCACCCCTCCACTTT
>-|TRBV7-9|TRBJ2-2|-
CASSLKGGGELFF
TGTGCCAGCAGCTTAAAGGGAGGCGGGGAGCTGTTTTTT
>-|TRBV19|TRBJ2-7|-
CASSISAGAGEQYF
TGTGCCAGTAGTATCTCGGCAGGGGCAGGCGAGCAGTACTTC
>-|TRBV19|TRBJ2-1|TRBD1
CASSQRDSRNEQFF
TGTGCCAGTAGTCAACGGGACAGTCGGAATGAGCAGTTCTTC
>-|TRBV10-3|TRBJ1-5|TRBD1
CAITGGPDQPQHF
TGTGCCATCACAGGGGGGCCTGATCAGCCCCAGCATTTT
>few|TRBV6-4|TRBJ1-1|-
CASSAEGGNTEAFF
TGTGCCAGCAGTGCAGAAGGGGGGAACACTGAAGCTTTCTTT
>-|TRBV28|TRBJ1-6|-
CASSFGGGSRNSPLHF
TGTGCCAGCAGTTTTGGGGGGGGCTCCAGGAATTCACCCCTCCACTTT
>-|TRBV30|TRBJ1-2|TRBD1
CAWSAQGARYGYTF
TGTGCCTGGAGCGCCCAGGGGGCTCGGTATGGCTACACCTTC
>-|TRBV27|TRBJ2-1|TRBD2
CASSSAGASYNEQFF
TGTGCCAGCAGTTCCGCGGGAGCCTCCTACAATGAGCAGTTCTTC
>-|TRBV28|TRBJ1-5|TRBD1
CASSFPATGVNQPQHF
TGTGCCAGCAGTTTCCCGGCGACAGGGGTCAATCAGCCCCAGCATTTT
>-|TRBV10-3|TRBJ2-1|TRBD1
CAISDSGQGNNEQFF
TGTGCCATCAGTGATTCGGGACAGGGGAACAATGAGCAGTTCTTC
>-|TRBV30|TRBJ2-2|-
CAGLRVTNTGELFF
TGTGCCGGGCTGAGGGTTACGAACACCGGGGAGCTGTTTTTT
>-|TRBV5-6|TRBJ1-1|-
CASSLVDGTEAFF
TGTGCCAGCAGCTTGGTAGACGGGACTGAAGCTTTCTTT
>few|TRBV19|TRBJ2-7|TRBD1
CASSNLGTAYEQYF
TGTGCCAGTAGTAACCTCGGGACAGCCTACGAGCAGTACTTC
>once|TRBV29-1|TRBJ2-3|-
CSVGQQGGDTQYF
TGCAGCGTTGGCCAGCAGGGGGGAGATACGCAGTATTTT
>-|TRBV2|TRBJ1-6|-
CASREQNSPLHF
TGTGCCAGCAGGGAGCAGAATTCACCCCTCCACTTT
>-|TRBV7-9|TRBJ2-7|-
CASSPGEYEQYF
TGTGCCAGCAGCCCGGGGGAGTACGAGCAGTACTTC
>-|TRBV7-9|TRBJ2-1|TRBD2
CASSLDLAGVSEQFF
TGTGCCAGCAGCTTAGATCTAGCGGGAGTCTCTGAGCAGTTCTTC
>-|TRBV28|TRBJ2-6|TRBD1
CASSGQGARSGANVLTF
TGTGCCAGCAGTGGGCAGGGGGCGCGGTCTGGGGCCAACGTCCTGACTTTC
>-|TRBV11-2|TRBJ2-5|-
CASSLGAGGQETQYF
TGTGCCAGCAGCTTAGGGGCAGGGGGGCAAGAGACCCAGTACTTC
>-|TRBV5-1|TRBJ1-2|-
CASSKSLTDNYGYTF
TGCGCCAGCAGCAAATCTTTGACAGATAACTATGGCTACACCTTC
>once|TRBV25-1|TRBJ2-7|TRBD1
CASSEDRGAYEQYF
TGTGCCAGCAGTGAAGACAGGGGAGCCTACGAGCAGTACTTC
>-|TRBV5-4|TRBJ1-2|-
CASSFPTAGAYGYTF
TGTGCCAGCAGCTTCCCGACGGCAGGGGCCTATGGCTACACCTTC
>-|TRBV24-1|TRBJ2-5|-
CATSEAKSGQETQYF
TGTGCCACCAGTGAGGCGAAAAGCGGACAAGAGACCCAGTACTTC
>-|TRBV11-2|TRBJ2-4|TRBD1
CASSDDRGAKNIQYF
TGTGCCAGCAGCGACGACAGGGGAGCCAAAAACATTCAGTACTTC
>-|TRBV7-9|TRBJ2-7|-
CASSLDSQPYEQYF
TGTGCCAGCAGCTTAGATAGCCAACCCTACGAGCAGTACTTC
>-|TRBV19|TRBJ2-2|TRBD1
CASRGRTGEITGELFF
TGTGCCAGTAGGGGGCGGACAGGGGAAATCACCGGGGAGCTGTTTTTT
>-|TRBV19|TRBJ2-1|TRBD1
CASRPDRDSYNEQFF
TGTGCCAGTAGACCGGACAGGGACTCCTACAATGAGCAGTTCTTC
>few|TRBV11-1|TRBJ1-4|TRBD1
CASSARQGGIKLFF
TGTGCCAGCAGCGCGAGACAGGGAGGTATCAAACTGTTTTTT